One sample yielded the 11 T cell receptor beta chains listed below, sequenced in a study of control samples from healthy donors and cancer patients. Assay used: immunoSEQ multiplex PCR; TCRdb lists only in-frame clones, some missing. The sample contains 350,000 to 450,000 clones, 75% to 95% of which appear only once. The sample comprised PBMCs. The receptors originated from a man between 40 and 49 years old with head and neck cancer.

This clone appeared once. The chain employs TRBV9 and TRBJ2-5; 9 bases are shared with TRBD1. CDR1 and CDR2 from the germline V gene are SGDLS and YYNGEE. V shed 3 bases and J 4 bases; nucleotides not matched to a gene: 7. CDR3 size: 15 residues. CDR3 coding DNA: TGTGCCAGCAGCGCCTCGACAGGGGGAGGAGAGACCCAGTACTTC. It codes for CASSASTGGGETQYF.

V gene TRBV10-2 combines with J gene TRBJ2-1, with TRBD2 matching over 13 bases. Germline trimming cut 5 bases from V and 7 bases from J; bases unmatched to any gene: 5. CDR1 and CDR2 (germline): WSHSY, SAAADI. The CDR3 loop spans 15 amino acids. In nucleotides, the CDR3 is TGCGCCAGCAGTACTAGCGGGGGGGCCCGGAATGAGCAGTTCTTC. Protein: CASSTSGGARNEQFF.

This rearrangement joins TRBV21-1 to TRBJ2-7; whether TRBD1, the table's D call, matches the DNA was not checked. TRBV21-1 is tagged as a pseudogene. The CDR3 is made up of 19 amino acids. CDR3 nucleotides: TGTGCCAGCAGCAAAAGGTTGAAAACAGGGGATCCCTCAACATACGAGCAGTACTTC. Protein: CASSKRLKTGDPSTYEQYF.

The chain is built from TRBV28 and TRBJ2-1, with 8 bases fitting TRBD1. The V gene end was trimmed by 6 bases and the J gene end by 1 base; junction bases not matched to a gene: 5. CDR3 length: 15 residues. CDR1 MDHEN and CDR2 SYDVKM come from the germline V gene. The CDR3 DNA follows: TGTGCCAGCAGCCTAACAGGGGGATCCTACAATGAGCAGTTCTTC. It translates to CASSLTGGSYNEQFF.

A few counts support this clone. The gene calls are TRBV10-3 and TRBJ1-5; weak D call: TRBD1 (5 bases). CDR3 size: 17 residues. Per germline, CDR1 ENHRY and CDR2 SYGVKD. The germline V and J ends were trimmed by 2 bases and 0 bases, with 14 bases remaining between them. The CDR3 here is CAISEGTGLRSNQPQHF. CDR3 bases: TGTGCCATCAGTGAGGGGACGGGACTCCGTAGCAATCAGCCCCAGCATTTT.

This rearrangement joins TRBV5-1 to TRBJ2-5; TRBD1 or TRBD2 may be the D gene (5 bases each). V was pared by 3 bases and J by 9 bases, with 15 bases between. The CDR3 covers 13 residues. The germline V gene encodes CDR1 SGHRS and CDR2 YFSETQ. The DNA for the CDR3 is TGCGCCAGCAGCTCAGCATCGTTGGGGGCCCAGTACTTC. This translates into CASSSASLGAQYF.

In this sample, this clone turned up a few times. The rearrangement uses TRBV4-3 and TRBJ1-3; D call uncertain. This CDR3 has 15 amino acids. V was clipped by 0 bases and J by 2 bases, with 8 bases between them. Germline CDR1 reads LGHNA; CDR2 reads YSLEER. The CDR3 reads CASSQDAVAGNTIYF. The CDR3 nucleotides read TGCGCCAGCAGCCAAGATGCAGTTGCTGGAAACACCATATATTTT.

The chain joins TRBV5-1 to TRBJ2-7; TRBD1 matches at 7 bases. Germline V gene sequence: CDR1 SGHRS, CDR2 YFSETQ. This CDR3 spans 16 amino acids. V dropped 1 base and J dropped 1; count of bases not matched to a gene: 8. CDR3 nucleotides: TGCGCCAGCAGCTTGTTTGCCCAGACAGGGTCCTACGAGCAGTACTTC. It translates to CASSLFAQTGSYEQYF.

This chain links TRBV6-2 or TRBV6-3 with TRBJ2-3; D ambiguous. CDR1 is MNHEY, CDR2 SVGEGT, per germline. This CDR3 has 13 amino acids. V was pared by 6 bases and J by 4 bases, with 11 bases between. CDR3 DNA sequence: TGTGCCAGCAGCCCCCAGGTGGCAGATACGCAGTATTTT. Its protein is CASSPQVADTQYF.

The V and J genes are TRBV7-2 and TRBJ2-7; D is unclear. The CDR3 runs to 13 residues. CDR1 and CDR2 from the germline V gene are SGHTA and FQGNSA. Trimming left V 0 bases short and J 6 bases short, with 9 bases between. The CDR3 bases are TGTGCCAGCAGCTTAGCGTCTCAGGCCGAGCAGTACTTC. Translating gives CASSLASQAEQYF.

A single count supports this clone. The chain is built from TRBV7-9 and TRBJ1-4, with TRBD1 matching 10 bases. This CDR3 has 19 residues. V lost 5 bases to trimming and J lost 8 bases; unmatched junction nucleotides: 20. Germline V gene lookup returns CDR1 SEHNR and CDR2 FQNEAQ (reference sequence). Written as DNA, the CDR3 is TGTGCCAGCAGCCCGAACCGGGACAGGGGAATAAAAAGGCTGGAAAAACTGTTTTTT. It codes for CASSPNRDRGIKRLEKLFF. Together with reference TRBV7-9 and TRBJ1-4, the CDR3 gives the full variable domain: DTGVSQNPRHKITKRGQNVTFRCDPISEHNRLYWYRQTLGQGPEFLTYFQNEAQLEKSRLLSDRFSAERPKGSFSTLEIQRTEQGDSAMYLCASSPNRDRGIKRLEKLFFGSGTQLSVL.